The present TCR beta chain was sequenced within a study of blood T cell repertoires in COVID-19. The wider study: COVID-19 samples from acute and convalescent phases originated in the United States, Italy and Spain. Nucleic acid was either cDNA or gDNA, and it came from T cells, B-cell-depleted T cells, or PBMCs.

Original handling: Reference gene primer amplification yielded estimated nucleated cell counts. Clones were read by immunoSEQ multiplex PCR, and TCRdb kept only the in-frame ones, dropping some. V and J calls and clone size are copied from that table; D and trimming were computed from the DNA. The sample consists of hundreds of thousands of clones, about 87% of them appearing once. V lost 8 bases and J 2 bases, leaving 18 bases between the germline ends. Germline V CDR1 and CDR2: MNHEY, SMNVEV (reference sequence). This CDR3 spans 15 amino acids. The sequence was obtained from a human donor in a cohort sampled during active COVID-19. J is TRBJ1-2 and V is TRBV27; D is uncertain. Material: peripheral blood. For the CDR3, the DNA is TGTGCCAGCGGCAGAACGTCCATTTCAAACTATGGCTACACCTTC. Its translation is CASGRTSISNYGYTF.